This T cell receptor beta chain was documented in a study of control samples from healthy donors and cancer patients. This CDR3 spans 15 amino acids. V was cut by 1 base and J by 0 bases, with 7 bases left in between. CDR1 is SGHTA, CDR2 FQGNSA, per germline. Clones were read by immunoSEQ multiplex PCR, and TCRdb kept only the in-frame ones, dropping some. The table includes under 200,000 clones, around 91% detected once. Sequenced: blood. This clonotype originated in a woman in her thirties in good health. The chain employs TRBV7-2 and TRBJ2-1; tentatively, D is TRBD1 (6 bases). CDR3 in amino acids: CASSLGGHSYNEQFF. CDR3 nucleotides: TGTGCCAGCAGCTTAGGGGGACACTCCTACAATGAGCAGTTCTTC.